These 28 T cell receptor beta chains were sequenced from one sample in a study of blood T cell repertoires in COVID-19. TCRdb's table, derived via immunoSEQ multiplex PCR, lists solely in-frame clones and lacks some. This sample has 180,000 or so clones, with around 85% found just once. Sequencing used peripheral blood. The receptors shown here come from a woman aged 55 to 70 with acute or convalescent COVID-19.

The chain combines TRBV18 with TRBJ2-5; the D is unclear. CDR1 KGHSH and CDR2 LQKENI come from the germline V gene. CDR3 length: 13 residues. The germline V and J ends were trimmed by 1 base and 2 bases, with 5 bases remaining between them. This chain's CDR3 is CASSPRAQETQYF. CDR3 in DNA: TGTGCCAGCTCACCACGTGCGCAAGAGACCCAGTACTTC.

The chain uses TRBV7-8 and TRBJ1-4; 8 bases agree with TRBD1. The J segment lost 7 bases and the V segment lost 1 base, leaving 5 bases of the junction unmatched. Germline V gene lookup returns CDR1 SGHVS and CDR2 FQNEAQ. The CDR3 is 15 residues long. CDR3 nucleotide sequence: TGTGCCAGCAGCTTAGTGGCAGGGGGCGGTGAAAAACTGTTTTTT. The encoded protein is CASSLVAGGGEKLFF.

The genes are TRBV28 and TRBJ2-1; the D is unclear. This CDR3 has 13 residues. CDR1 and CDR2 (germline): MDHEN, SYDVKM. Trimming removed 7 bases at V and 9 bases at J, with 16 bases between. The CDR3 bases are TGTGCCAGCACCTTAGAACAGTTCAGTGAGCAGTTCTTC. It is translated as CASTLEQFSEQFF.

The chain couples TRBV7-6 to TRBJ2-2; 14 bases align to TRBD2. CDR3 size: 19 residues. V dropped 2 bases and J dropped 4; count of bases not matched to a gene: 9. Germline V CDR1 and CDR2: SGHVS, FNYEAQ. DNA for the CDR3: TGTGCCAGCAGCTTACAACCCGAGACTAGCGGGAGGGCCACCGGGGAGCTGTTTTTT. Protein: CASSLQPETSGRATGELFF. The whole variable domain, filled in from reference TRBV7-6 and TRBJ2-2, reads GAGVSQSPRYKVTKRGQDVALRCDPISGHVSLYWYRQALGQGPEFLTYFNYEAQQDKSGLPNDRFSAERPEGSISTLTIQRTEQRDSAMYRCASSLQPETSGRATGELFFGEGSRLTVL.

The genes are TRBV6-5 and TRBJ1-1; the match to TRBD1 covers 7 bases. The V segment lost 9 bases and the J segment 4 bases; nucleotides outside the gene matches: 11. Looked up from germline, CDR1 is MNHEY and CDR2 is SVGAGI. This CDR3 comprises 14 residues. The CDR3: CASLPPGGSTEAFF. DNA of the CDR3: TGTGCCAGTCTGCCCCCAGGGGGAAGCACTGAAGCTTTCTTT.

This rearrangement joins TRBV27 to TRBJ2-7, with D possibly TRBD1 on 6 matching bases. Trimming removed 6 bases from V and 0 bases from J, with 15 bases in between. The germline V gene has CDR1 MNHEY and CDR2 SMNVEV (reference sequence). The CDR3 length is 15 residues. Here the CDR3 reads CASRRQVENSYEQYF. The CDR3, as DNA: TGTGCCAGCAGGCGACAGGTTGAAAACTCCTACGAGCAGTACTTC.

V is TRBV15 and J is TRBJ1-2, with D uncertain. CDR1 LNHNV and CDR2 YYDKDF come from the germline V gene (reference sequence). The V end lost 0 bases, the J end lost 8 bases, and 19 bases lay between the germline ends. The CDR3 contains 16 residues. This chain's CDR3 is CATSRDSVQSSRGYTF. The CDR3 bases are TGTGCCACCAGCAGAGATTCGGTACAGTCGAGTAGGGGCTACACCTTC.

V and J are TRBV4-2 and TRBJ2-3; D remains ambiguous. CDR3 length: 13 residues. V was shortened by 11 bases and J by 1 base, with 13 bases between the two germline ends. Germline lookup yields CDR1 LGHNA and CDR2 YNFKEQ. The CDR3, as DNA: TGTGCCTCCGGTAGCAGCCGCACAGATACGCAGTATTTT. Its translation: CASGSSRTDTQYF.

As for this clone: Different DNA sequences within this sample yield the same CDR3. The chain recombines TRBV5-1 with TRBJ1-2; D unclear. The CDR3 is 13 amino acids. Deletions cut 0 bases from V and 2 bases from J, with 5 bases between. Germline V gives CDR1 SGHRS, CDR2 YFSETQ. The CDR3 spells CASSLGQNYGYTF. The CDR3 nucleotides are TGCGCCAGCAGCTTGGGGCAGAACTATGGCTACACCTTC.

V and J are TRBV19 and TRBJ1-5; TRBD1 agrees at 7 bases. V gave up 7 bases and J gave up 7 bases; unmatched junction bases: 7. The CDR3 is 13 residues long. Germline-derived CDR1 and CDR2 are LNHDA and SQIVND (reference sequence). This chain's CDR3 is CASTLTGAQPQHF. The CDR3, as DNA: TGTGCCAGTACCTTAACAGGGGCGCAGCCCCAGCATTTT.

This chain uses TRBV5-1 with TRBJ1-2; D is undetermined. V lost 3 bases and J 0 bases, leaving 12 bases between the germline ends. The CDR3 is 15 residues long. Germline V lookup: CDR1 SGHRS, CDR2 YFSETQ. The CDR3 region is CASSWANDPNYGYTF. The CDR3 DNA follows: TGCGCCAGCAGCTGGGCCAATGATCCTAACTATGGCTACACCTTC.

This clone showed up just once. V gene TRBV18 combines with J gene TRBJ1-3; D gene uncertain. V gave up 6 bases and J gave up 3 bases, with 15 bases separating them. Germline V gene lookup returns CDR1 KGHSH and CDR2 LQKENI. The CDR3 has 15 amino acids. CDR3 protein: CASSLKAPYGNTIYF. The CDR3 nucleotides read TGTGCCAGCTCTCTCAAAGCCCCTTATGGAAACACCATATATTTT. The full variable domain, its missing parts supplied by reference TRBV18 and TRBJ1-3, is NAGVMQNPRHLVRRRGQEARLRCSPMKGHSHVYWYRQLPEEGLKFMVYLQKENIIDESGMPKERFSAEFPKEGPSILRIQQVVRGDSAAYFCASSLKAPYGNTIYFGEGSWLTVV.

V gene TRBV5-1 combines with J gene TRBJ2-1, with 13 bases identical to TRBD2. Looked up from germline, CDR1 is SGHRS and CDR2 is YFSETQ. V was clipped by 6 bases and J by 7 bases; unmatched bases: 10. This CDR3 is 16 amino acids long. The CDR3 region is CASTLGTSGMGNEQFF. For the CDR3, the DNA is TGCGCCAGCACCCTAGGGACTAGCGGGATGGGGAATGAGCAGTTCTTC.

The rearrangement links TRBV6-5 to TRBJ1-2; no firm D call. This CDR3 spans 13 amino acids. From germline, CDR1 is MNHEY and CDR2 SVGAGI. Trimming removed 6 bases at V and 6 bases at J, with 14 bases between. The CDR3 DNA is TGTGCCAGCAGACCATCCAGGAAAGATGGCTACACCTTC. This gives the protein CASRPSRKDGYTF.

The chain couples TRBV7-9 to TRBJ1-5; TRBD1 matches at 9 bases. From germline, CDR1 is SEHNR and CDR2 FQNEAQ (reference sequence). V trimming: 5 bases; J trimming: 4 bases; junction bases outside the gene matches: 9. This CDR3 contains 16 residues. In DNA, the CDR3 is TGTGCCAGCAGCCCCTCGGGACAGGGAGGGAATCAGCCCCAGCATTTT. This translates into CASSPSGQGGNQPQHF. Based on the CDR3 plus reference TRBV7-9 and TRBJ1-5, the full variable domain is DTGVSQNPRHKITKRGQNVTFRCDPISEHNRLYWYRQTLGQGPEFLTYFQNEAQLEKSRLLSDRFSAERPKGSFSTLEIQRTEQGDSAMYLCASSPSGQGGNQPQHFGDGTRLSIL.

The chain links TRBV10-3 to TRBJ1-4, with D maybe TRBD1 (6 bases). The CDR3 is 14 residues long. Germline loops: CDR1 ENHRY, CDR2 SYGVKD. V was trimmed by 2 bases and J by 6 bases, leaving 10 bases between them. The DNA for the CDR3 is TGTGCCATCAGTGAGGGGGGACAAGATGAAAAACTGTTTTTT. This translates into CAISEGGQDEKLFF.

The chain couples TRBV28 to TRBJ2-1, with D perhaps TRBD2 (6 bases). Germline CDR1 and CDR2: MDHEN and SYDVKM. The V end lost 2 bases, the J end lost 0 bases, and 8 bases lay between the germline ends. The CDR3 is made up of 15 amino acids. The chain's CDR3 is CASSLGGISYNEQFF. In DNA form, the CDR3 reads TGTGCCAGCAGTTTAGGCGGGATCTCCTACAATGAGCAGTTCTTC.

V usage is TRBV28 and J usage is TRBJ2-1; 8 bases agree with TRBD2. CDR3 size: 15 residues. CDR1 is MDHEN, CDR2 SYDVKM, per germline. Losses at the gene ends were 3 bases for V and 3 bases for J; bases not matched to a gene: 4. The DNA of the CDR3 is TGTGCCAGCAGTTTCGTGACTAGCGTCTACAATGAGCAGTTCTTC. Translating it yields CASSFVTSVYNEQFF.

This chain joins TRBV5-4 and TRBJ2-7; D call uncertain. The length of the CDR3 is 15 residues. Trimming removed 6 bases from V and 2 bases from J, with 18 bases in between. Germline V gene sequence: CDR1 SGHNT, CDR2 YYREEE (reference sequence). CDR3 nucleotide sequence: TGTGCCAGCACCCCCTCACCTAGTGCAGCCTACGAGCAGTACTTC. It translates to CASTPSPSAAYEQYF.

This chain links TRBV11-2 with TRBJ2-7; 14 nucleotides agree with TRBD2. CDR1 SGHAT and CDR2 FQNNGV come from the germline V gene. This CDR3 is 15 amino acids long. The V and J ends lost 5 bases and 3 bases, in that order; junction bases with no gene match: 3. For the CDR3, the DNA is TGTGCCAGCAGCGGGACTAGCGGGAGACTCTACGAGCAGTACGTC. It specifies CASSGTSGRLYEQYV.

The gene calls are TRBV9 and TRBJ1-1; a weak D match, TRBD1 (5 bases). CDR1 is SGDLS, CDR2 YYNGEE, per germline. The germline V and J ends were trimmed by 0 bases and 5 bases, with 11 bases remaining between them. This CDR3 has 14 amino acids. CDR3 loop: CASSVDLRGTEAFF. The CDR3 DNA reads as TGTGCCAGCAGCGTAGACTTAAGGGGAACTGAAGCTTTCTTT. Drawing the rest from reference TRBV9 and TRBJ1-1, the complete variable domain is DSGVTQTPKHLITATGQRVTLRCSPRSGDLSVYWYQQSLDQGLQFLIQYYNGEERAKGNILERFSAQQFPDLHSELNLSSLELGDSALYFCASSVDLRGTEAFFGQGTRLTVV.

The table lists this clone with a few counts. The rearrangement uses TRBV7-2 and TRBJ2-1, with 8 bases lining up with TRBD2. Germline V CDR1 and CDR2: SGHTA, FQGNSA. After removal of 5 bases from V and 6 bases from J, the junction contained 6 bases not matched to a gene. CDR3 length: 14 residues. CDR3 in DNA: TGTGCCAGCAGCCCCAGGGCGGGAGGCAATGAGCAGTTCTTC. Protein product: CASSPRAGGNEQFF.

V and J are TRBV28 and TRBJ2-1, with a weak D call TRBD1 (6 bases). V dropped 8 bases and J dropped 4 bases, with 6 bases sitting between them. The V gene's germline CDR1 is MDHEN and CDR2 SYDVKM. The CDR3 consists of 11 residues. The DNA of the CDR3 is TGTGCCAGCCAGGGGTACAATGAGCAGTTCTTC. This encodes CASQGYNEQFF.

The rearrangement links TRBV2 to TRBJ1-6; D is undetermined. The CDR3 sequence is 15 residues long. V lost 6 bases, J lost 9 bases, and 18 bases lay in between. CDR1 is SNHLY and CDR2 is FYNNEI in the germline V gene. Written as DNA, the CDR3 is TGTGCCAGCAGCCCCCCTCGCCTATATTTTTCACCCCTCCACTTT. It is translated as CASSPPRLYFSPLHF. The full variable domain, its missing parts supplied by reference TRBV2 and TRBJ1-6, is EPEVTQTPSHQVTQMGQEVILRCVPISNHLYFYWYRQILGQKVEFLVSFYNNEISEKSEIFDDQFSVERPDGSNFTLKIRSTKLEDSAMYFCASSPPRLYFSPLHFGNGTRLTVT.

The rearrangement joins TRBV19 to TRBJ1-1; TRBD1 might be the D (6 bases). Germline lookup yields CDR1 LNHDA and CDR2 SQIVND (reference sequence). Trimming shortened V by 1 base and J by 2 bases, and 11 bases separated the two germline ends. This CDR3 contains 15 residues. The CDR3 protein is CASSIARTANTEAFF. The CDR3 coding sequence is TGTGCCAGTAGTATAGCCCGGACAGCAAACACTGAAGCTTTCTTT.

This clone appeared once. The chain employs TRBV5-1 and TRBJ2-3; D gene ambiguous. The CDR3 runs to 12 residues. Germline-derived CDR1 and CDR2 are SGHRS and YFSETQ. Trimming left V 0 bases short and J 6 bases short, with 5 bases between. DNA of the CDR3: TGCGCCAGCAGCTTGGAAGCGGATACGCAGTATTTT. It translates to CASSLEADTQYF. The entire variable domain, with the rest obtained from reference TRBV5-1 and TRBJ2-3, is as follows: KAGVTQTPRYLIKTRGQQVTLSCSPISGHRSVSWYQQTPGQGLQFLFEYFSETQRNKGNFPGRFSGRQFSNSRSEMNVSTLELGDSALYLCASSLEADTQYFGPGTRLTVL.

The rearrangement uses TRBV3-1 (or the pseudogene TRBV3-2) and TRBJ1-6, with D possibly being TRBD1 (5 bases). Trimming took off 8 bases at V and 4 bases at J, with 12 bases between the two ends. Looked up from germline, CDR1 is LGHDT and CDR2 is YNNKEL (reference sequence). This CDR3 has 14 amino acids. CDR3: CASAGHTYNSPLHF. The CDR3 DNA is TGTGCCAGCGCCGGACACACATATAATTCACCCCTCCACTTT.

This clone was recorded once. The DNA is omitted, as the CDR3 cannot be located on it reliably, and the CDR3 follows TCRdb's listing. V is TRBV2 and J is TRBJ2-5; TRBD2 is taken as the D call from the table, unchecked against the DNA. Germline V gene sequence: CDR1 SNHLY, CDR2 FYNNEI. Counting both end residues, the CDR3 totals 15 amino acids. CDR3 sequence reads: CASSADFRGQETQYF.